This TCR beta chain was documented in a study of shared clonotypes between healthy human individuals. CDR1 and CDR2 from the germline V gene are MDHEN and SYDVKM. The CDR3 runs to 12 residues. Trimming pared 9 bases from V and 3 bases from J, leaving 11 bases between. Overall study results and limits: Against clonotypes common to all four donors, non-shared ones had lower generation probabilities.

About this clone: Its target is unknown.

Sequenced by immunoSEQ multiplex PCR; TCRdb stores in-frame clones only, minus some. The sample lists 650,000 to 800,000 clones; approximately 72% were seen once. The sequence was obtained from a woman aged 30 to 39 in good health. The chain carries TRBV28 and TRBJ1-2, with D uncertain. The sample was memory CD4+ T cells sorted from blood. Indicated subset: CD45RA-negative fraction. The CDR3 loop is CASGGGHYGYTF. The CDR3 DNA follows: TGTGCCAGTGGAGGCGGGCACTATGGCTACACCTTC.